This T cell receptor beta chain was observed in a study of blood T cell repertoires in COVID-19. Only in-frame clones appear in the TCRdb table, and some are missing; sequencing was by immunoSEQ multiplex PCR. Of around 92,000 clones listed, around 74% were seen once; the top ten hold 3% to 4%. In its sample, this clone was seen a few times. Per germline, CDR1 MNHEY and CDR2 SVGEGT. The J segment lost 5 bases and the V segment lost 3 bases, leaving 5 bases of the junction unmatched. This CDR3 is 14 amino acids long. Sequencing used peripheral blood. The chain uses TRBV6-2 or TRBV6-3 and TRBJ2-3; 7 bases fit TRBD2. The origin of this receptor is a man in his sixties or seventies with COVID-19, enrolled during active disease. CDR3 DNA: TGTGCCAGCAGTTATGCGGGAGTTCGAGATACGCAGTATTTT. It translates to CASSYAGVRDTQYF.